This TCR beta chain came from a study of shared clonotypes between healthy human individuals. From germline, CDR1 is SGHDT and CDR2 YYEEEE. This CDR3 has 16 amino acids. Trimming took 3 bases from V and 0 from J; bases not matched to a gene: 4. TCRdb's table, derived via immunoSEQ multiplex PCR, lists solely in-frame clones and lacks some. The data show 800,000 or so clones, about 97% seen once. The naive CD8 fraction comprised CD45RO-negative cells positively selected for CCR7 and excluded terminally differentiated effector memory CD45RA+ cells. Sequencing was performed on naive CD8+ T cells sorted from blood. This receptor was identified in a man aged 25 to 45 in good health. The chain joins TRBV5-6 to TRBJ1-3; 9 nucleotides line up with TRBD1. DNA for the CDR3: TGTGCCAGCAGCTGGGGACAGGGCCTCTCTGGAAACACCATATATTTT. Amino acids: CASSWGQGLSGNTIYF.